Each of the 18 T cell receptor beta chains below was sequenced from the same sample in a study of blood T cell repertoires in COVID-19. Only in-frame clones appear in the TCRdb table, and some are missing; sequencing was by immunoSEQ multiplex PCR. The data show 130,000 to 150,000 clones, roughly 80% seen once. Specimen: peripheral blood. The receptor set was obtained from a man between 50 and 59 years old with active or convalescent COVID-19.

This clone was seen only a few times. The rearrangement joins TRBV7-3 to TRBJ2-7, with 8 bases identical to TRBD2. Germline values: CDR1 SGHTA, CDR2 FQGTGA. The CDR3 has 15 amino acids. The junction had 6 bases not matched to a gene; V was cut back by 2 bases and J by 3 bases. The DNA of the CDR3 is TGTGCCAGCAGCTTAGGAGCGGGAGCCCGCTACGAGCAGTACTTC. Its protein is CASSLGAGARYEQYF.

The V call is TRBV29-1, the J call TRBJ2-7; 14 bases are shared with TRBD2. Per the germline V gene, CDR1 is SQVTM and CDR2 is ANQGSEA. The CDR3 is 17 residues long. V shed 4 bases, J shed 4 bases, and the junction held 12 bases outside the gene matches. DNA of the CDR3: TGCAGCGTTGTGGGACTGGGGACTAGCGGGAGCCCATACGAGCAGTACTTC. This sequence encodes CSVVGLGTSGSPYEQYF.

In DNA form, the CDR3 reads TGTGCCAGCAGCTTAACCGGGACAGGGTCCTACAATGAGCAGTTCTTC. It encodes CASSLTGTGSYNEQFF. V usage is TRBV11-1 and J usage is TRBJ2-1; 9 bases match TRBD1. J gave up 1 base and V 2 bases, and 3 bases lay outside the gene matches. The CDR3 is 16 amino acids. Germline V lookup: CDR1 SGHAT, CDR2 FQDESV (reference sequence).

V gene TRBV5-1 combines with J gene TRBJ2-3; 12 bases align to TRBD2. The junction had 5 bases not matched to a gene; V was cut back by 4 bases and J by 2 bases. The germline gives CDR1 SGHRS, CDR2 YFSETQ. This CDR3 contains 16 residues. The CDR3, as DNA: TGCGCCAGCAGCACACTAGCGGGAGGAAACACAGATACGCAGTATTTT. Its protein is CASSTLAGGNTDTQYF.

The chain carries TRBV27 and TRBJ2-7; 7 bases are a match to TRBD1. The CDR3 has 13 amino acids. Trimming cost V 5 bases and J 2 bases; bases outside gene matches: 3. Per the germline V gene, CDR1 is MNHEY and CDR2 is SMNVEV (reference sequence). The CDR3 nucleotides are TGTGCCAGCAGTGCGACAGGGACCTACGAGCAGTACTTC. Protein sequence: CASSATGTYEQYF.

The chain combines TRBV5-1 with TRBJ2-5; 7 bases fit TRBD1. CDR1 is SGHRS and CDR2 is YFSETQ in the germline V gene. The CDR3 spans 16 residues. With 0 bases clipped from V and 1 base from J, the junction kept 6 bases outside the gene matches. CDR3 sequence reads: CASSLVGTDIQETQYF. The CDR3 nucleotides are TGCGCCAGCAGCTTGGTTGGGACAGACATCCAAGAGACCCAGTACTTC.

The DNA for the CDR3 is TGTGCCAGCAGCCAGAGCGGGATGGGGGAGACCCAGTACTTC. Amino acids: CASSQSGMGETQYF. This sequence joins TRBV14 and TRBJ2-5; 7 bases are a match to TRBD2. CDR3 length: 14 amino acids. Germline assignment: CDR1 SGHDN and CDR2 FVKESK. After removal of 3 bases from V and 5 bases from J, the junction contained 6 bases not matched to a gene.

V gene TRBV5-5 combines with J gene TRBJ1-1; 8 nucleotides line up with TRBD1. V lost 0 bases and J lost 2; bases outside the gene matches: 9. The CDR3 is 17 amino acids. Germline CDR1 is SGHKS and CDR2 is YYEKEE (reference sequence). Here the CDR3 DNA reads TGTGCCAGCAGCTTGGCGGCTCGCGGGACAGGTAACACTGAAGCTTTCTTT. Translating gives CASSLAARGTGNTEAFF.

The V and J genes are TRBV18 and TRBJ2-7, with D unresolved. Germline V CDR1 and CDR2: KGHSH, LQKENI. Between the trimmed V and J ends, which lost 2 bases and 3 bases, there was a span of 11 bases. The CDR3 is made up of 14 amino acids. Here the CDR3 reads CASSPEAQIYEQYF. The CDR3 nucleotides are TGTGCCAGCTCACCAGAAGCTCAAATCTACGAGCAGTACTTC.

The chain employs TRBV24-1 and TRBJ1-3, with a possible D match to TRBD1 (6 bases). This CDR3 is 17 amino acids long. V lost 3 bases to trimming and J lost 0 bases, with 14 bases between them. Germline V gene sequence: CDR1 KGHDR, CDR2 SFDVKD. The CDR3 reads CATSDPRQAFSGNTIYF. CDR3 bases: TGTGCCACCAGTGATCCTCGACAGGCCTTCTCTGGAAACACCATATATTTT.

The gene calls are TRBV6-5 and TRBJ1-4; 9 nucleotides match TRBD1. This CDR3 region has 15 residues. In germline, CDR1 is MNHEY, CDR2 SVGAGI. Trimming cost V 0 bases and J 7 bases; bases outside gene matches: 3. For the CDR3, the DNA is TGTGCCAGCAGTTACTCGGGACAGGGTGGTGAAAAACTGTTTTTT. This encodes CASSYSGQGGEKLFF.

CDR3 amino acids: CASQVAGREGSNEQYF. The CDR3 coding sequence is TGCGCCAGTCAAGTAGCGGGGCGGGAGGGATCCAACGAGCAGTACTTC. The chain has TRBV5-1 and TRBJ2-7, with 9 bases matching TRBD2. The length of the CDR3 is 16 residues. Trimming took 8 bases from V and 5 from J; bases not matched to a gene: 17. Germline values: CDR1 SGHRS, CDR2 YFSETQ.

J is TRBJ2-7 and V is TRBV27; D may be TRBD2 (5 bases). The ends were cut back, 2 bases at V and 4 bases at J, with 9 bases in the middle. The CDR3 runs to 13 residues. CDR1 and CDR2 (germline): MNHEY, SMNVEV (reference sequence). Here the CDR3 reads CASSLHGEYEQYF. The CDR3 bases are TGTGCCAGCAGTTTACACGGGGAATACGAGCAGTACTTC.

This chain uses TRBV2 with TRBJ2-5; the match to TRBD1 covers 10 bases. Germline CDR1 is SNHLY and CDR2 is FYNNEI. The junction had 6 bases not matched to a gene; V was cut back by 6 bases and J by 5 bases. CDR3 length equals 14 residues. In DNA, the CDR3 is TGTGCCAGCAGCCGGGACAGGGGTATGGAGACCCAGTACTTC. Protein: CASSRDRGMETQYF.

The chain links TRBV7-9 to TRBJ2-2; D may be TRBD2 (6 bases). V lost 2 bases and J lost 6, with 13 bases in between. The CDR3 length is 15 residues. The germline V gene has CDR1 SEHNR and CDR2 FQNEAQ (reference sequence). CDR3 region: CASSLFGGKAGELFF. In nucleotides, the CDR3 is TGTGCCAGCAGCTTATTTGGGGGGAAAGCCGGGGAGCTGTTTTTT. Complete variable domain (other parts from reference TRBV7-9 and TRBJ2-2): DTGVSQNPRHKITKRGQNVTFRCDPISEHNRLYWYRQTLGQGPEFLTYFQNEAQLEKSRLLSDRFSAERPKGSFSTLEIQRTEQGDSAMYLCASSLFGGKAGELFFGEGSRLTVL.

This sequence joins TRBV27 and TRBJ1-2, with D maybe TRBD1 (5 bases). The CDR3 has 12 residues. V was shortened by 5 bases and J by 2 bases, with 6 bases between the two germline ends. Germline V gives CDR1 MNHEY, CDR2 SMNVEV (reference sequence). This CDR3 reads CASSTGNYGYTF. Written as DNA, the CDR3 is TGTGCCAGCAGTACAGGAAACTATGGCTACACCTTC.

V is TRBV10-2 and J is TRBJ1-5; 7 bases are shared with TRBD1. Germline lookup yields CDR1 WSHSY and CDR2 SAAADI. CDR3 length: 16 residues. The V gene end was trimmed by 5 bases and the J gene end by 2 bases; junction bases not matched to a gene: 9. For the CDR3, the DNA is TGCGCCAGCAGTCGACAGGGCTTGAGGGGCAATCAGCCCCAGCATTTT. Encoded protein: CASSRQGLRGNQPQHF.

The CDR3 here is CASSIQTGVGNEQFF. The CDR3 bases are TGTGCCAGCAGCATTCAGACAGGGGTGGGCAATGAGCAGTTCTTC. This chain uses TRBV7-3 with TRBJ2-1, with 8 bases identical to TRBD1. CDR3 size: 15 residues. Losses at the gene ends were 5 bases for V and 6 bases for J; bases not matched to a gene: 9. In germline, CDR1 is SGHTA, CDR2 FQGTGA.